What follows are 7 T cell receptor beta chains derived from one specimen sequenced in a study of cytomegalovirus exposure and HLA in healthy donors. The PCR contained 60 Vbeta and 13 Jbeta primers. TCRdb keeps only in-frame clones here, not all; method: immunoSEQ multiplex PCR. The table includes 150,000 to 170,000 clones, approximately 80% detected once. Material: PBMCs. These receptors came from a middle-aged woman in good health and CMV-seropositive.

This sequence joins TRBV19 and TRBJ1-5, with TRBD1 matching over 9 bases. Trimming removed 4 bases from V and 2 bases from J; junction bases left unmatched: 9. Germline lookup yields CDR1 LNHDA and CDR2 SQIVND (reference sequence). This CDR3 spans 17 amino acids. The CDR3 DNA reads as TGTGCCAGTAGTACCTGGACAGGGGCCTTTGGCAATCAGCCCCAGCATTTT. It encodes CASSTWTGAFGNQPQHF.

The CDR3 sequence: CASSLVAGGLYEQYF. The CDR3 coding sequence is TGTGCCAGCAGCTTAGTGGCGGGAGGTCTCTACGAGCAGTACTTC. The rearrangement uses TRBV7-8 and TRBJ2-7, with 8 bases lining up with TRBD2. This CDR3 contains 15 residues. V shed 1 base, J shed 3 bases, and the junction held 5 bases outside the gene matches. The V gene's germline CDR1 is SGHVS and CDR2 FQNEAQ.

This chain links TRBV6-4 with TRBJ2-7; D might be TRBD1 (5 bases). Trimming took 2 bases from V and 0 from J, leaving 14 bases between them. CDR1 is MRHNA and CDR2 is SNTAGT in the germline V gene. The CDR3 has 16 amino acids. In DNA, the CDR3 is TGTGCCAGCAGTGACCTCCCTAGGGGCGTCTCCTACGAGCAGTACTTC. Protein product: CASSDLPRGVSYEQYF.

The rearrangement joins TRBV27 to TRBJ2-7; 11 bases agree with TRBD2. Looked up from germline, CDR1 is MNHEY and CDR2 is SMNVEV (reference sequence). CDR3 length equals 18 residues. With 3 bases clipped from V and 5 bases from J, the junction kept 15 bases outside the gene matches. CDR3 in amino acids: CASSFREPLAGVIHEQYF. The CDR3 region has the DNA TGTGCCAGCAGTTTTAGGGAACCACTAGCGGGAGTCATCCACGAGCAGTACTTC.

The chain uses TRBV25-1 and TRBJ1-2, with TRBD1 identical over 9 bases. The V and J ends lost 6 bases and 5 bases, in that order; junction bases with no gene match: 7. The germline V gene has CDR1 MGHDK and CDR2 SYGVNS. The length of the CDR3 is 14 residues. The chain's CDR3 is CASSPGQGIYGYTF. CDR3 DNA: TGTGCCAGCAGCCCGGGACAGGGAATTTATGGCTACACCTTC.

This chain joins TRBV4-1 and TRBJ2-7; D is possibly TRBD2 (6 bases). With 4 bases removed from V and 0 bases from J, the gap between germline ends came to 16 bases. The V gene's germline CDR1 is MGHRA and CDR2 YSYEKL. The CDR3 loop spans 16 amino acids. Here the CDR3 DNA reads TGCGCCAGCAGCCCCCTAGCGCTACTTAGCTCCTACGAGCAGTACTTC. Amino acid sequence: CASSPLALLSSYEQYF.

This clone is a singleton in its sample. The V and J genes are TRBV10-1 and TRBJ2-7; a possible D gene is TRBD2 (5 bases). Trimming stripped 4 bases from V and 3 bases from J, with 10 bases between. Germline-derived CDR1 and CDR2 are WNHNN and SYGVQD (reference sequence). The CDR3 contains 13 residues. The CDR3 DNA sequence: TGCGCCAGCAGTGTAGCCCGGGGCTACGAGCAGTACTTC. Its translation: CASSVARGYEQYF.